This T cell receptor beta chain was found in a study of T-cell memory formation after mild COVID-19. Whole-study findings and limits: Shrinking CD4+ clones were chiefly CM and EM; CD8+ ones were chiefly EMRA.

Germline CDR1 SGDLS, CDR2 YYNGEE. Trimming pared 3 bases from V and 1 base from J, leaving 9 bases between. This CDR3 region has 14 residues. This clonotype was seen a handful of times. Its antigen remains unknown. One entry per CDR3 protein results from TCRdb running MiXCR on the 5' RACE reads. In the table there are about 190,000 distinct CDR3 sequences, around 27% of which are singletons. Specimen: PBMCs or a T cell subset sorted from them (not recorded which). The chain joins TRBV9 to TRBJ2-3; TRBD2 is a possible D gene (5 bases). The sequence was obtained from an adult woman who had mild COVID-19 (a few samples of this study predate the infection). Cell type and time point are not known. The CDR3 loop is CASSDSGRTDTQYF. Here the CDR3 DNA reads TGTGCCAGCAGCGACAGCGGTCGCACAGATACGCAGTATTTT.